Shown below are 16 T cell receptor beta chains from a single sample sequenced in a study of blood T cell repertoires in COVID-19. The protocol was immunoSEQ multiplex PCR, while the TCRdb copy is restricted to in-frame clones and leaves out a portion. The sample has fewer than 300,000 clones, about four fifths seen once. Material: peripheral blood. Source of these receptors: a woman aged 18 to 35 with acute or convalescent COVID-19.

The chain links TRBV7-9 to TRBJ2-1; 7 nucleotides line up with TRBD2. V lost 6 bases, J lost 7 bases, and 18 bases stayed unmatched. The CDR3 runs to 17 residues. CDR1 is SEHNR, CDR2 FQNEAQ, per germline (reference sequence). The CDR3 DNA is TGTGCCAGCAGTCCAATTAGGGTAACGGGAGGTAGGAATGAGCAGTTCTTC. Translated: CASSPIRVTGGRNEQFF.

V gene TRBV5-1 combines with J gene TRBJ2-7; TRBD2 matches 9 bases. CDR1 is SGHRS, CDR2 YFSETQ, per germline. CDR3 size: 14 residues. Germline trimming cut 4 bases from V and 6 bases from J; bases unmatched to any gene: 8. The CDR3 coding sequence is TGCGCCAGCAGCCCAGGGACTAGCCCATCCGAGCAGTACTTC. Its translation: CASSPGTSPSEQYF.

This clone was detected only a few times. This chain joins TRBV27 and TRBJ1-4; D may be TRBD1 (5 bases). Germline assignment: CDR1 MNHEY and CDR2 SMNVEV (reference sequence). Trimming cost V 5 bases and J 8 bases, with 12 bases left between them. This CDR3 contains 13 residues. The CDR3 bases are TGTGCCAGCAGTCCTAGGGGTCGAGAAAAACTGTTTTTT. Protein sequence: CASSPRGREKLFF.

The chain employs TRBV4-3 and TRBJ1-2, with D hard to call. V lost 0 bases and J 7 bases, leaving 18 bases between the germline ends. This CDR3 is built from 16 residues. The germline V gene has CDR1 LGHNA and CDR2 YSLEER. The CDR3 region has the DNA TGCGCCAGCAGCCAAGATGGCGGCATCAAGGCGGCTGGCTACACCTTC. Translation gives CASSQDGGIKAAGYTF.

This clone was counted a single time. The CDR3 is CASSYSSIWTGLTYEQYF. CDR3 nucleotides: TGTGCCAGCAGTTACTCGAGTATCTGGACAGGGTTGACCTACGAGCAGTACTTC. V usage is TRBV6-2 or TRBV6-3 and J usage is TRBJ2-7; 8 bases agree with TRBD1. Germline-derived CDR1 and CDR2 are MNHEY and SVGEGT. The CDR3 is made up of 18 amino acids. V dropped 0 bases and J dropped 2; count of bases not matched to a gene: 12.

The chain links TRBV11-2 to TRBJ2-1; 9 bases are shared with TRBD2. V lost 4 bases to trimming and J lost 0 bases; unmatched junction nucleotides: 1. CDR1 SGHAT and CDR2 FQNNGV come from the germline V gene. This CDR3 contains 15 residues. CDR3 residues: CASSYSGSSYNEQFF. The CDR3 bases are TGTGCCAGCAGCTATAGCGGGAGCTCCTACAATGAGCAGTTCTTC.

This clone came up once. The CDR3 sequence is CASSEGGGGREQYF. CDR3 coding DNA: TGCGCCAGCAGTGAGGGCGGGGGGGGCCGCGAGCAGTACTTC. This rearrangement joins TRBV10-2 to TRBJ2-7; 9 bases map to TRBD2. The V gene's germline CDR1 is WSHSY and CDR2 SAAADI. The CDR3 spans 14 residues. V was clipped by 2 bases and J by 6 bases; unmatched bases: 5.

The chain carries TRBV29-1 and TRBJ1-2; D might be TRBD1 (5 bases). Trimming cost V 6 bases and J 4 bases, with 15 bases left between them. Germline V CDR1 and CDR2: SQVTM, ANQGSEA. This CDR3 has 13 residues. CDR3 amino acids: CSVRARAPYGYTF. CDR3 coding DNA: TGCAGCGTCAGAGCCAGGGCCCCCTATGGCTACACCTTC.

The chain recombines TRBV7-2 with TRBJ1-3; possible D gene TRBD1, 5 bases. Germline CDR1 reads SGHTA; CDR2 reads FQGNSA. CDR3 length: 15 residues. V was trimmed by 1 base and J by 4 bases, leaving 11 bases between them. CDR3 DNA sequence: TGTGCCAGCAGCTTAGTAAGGGGATGGGGAAACACCATATATTTT. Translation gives CASSLVRGWGNTIYF.

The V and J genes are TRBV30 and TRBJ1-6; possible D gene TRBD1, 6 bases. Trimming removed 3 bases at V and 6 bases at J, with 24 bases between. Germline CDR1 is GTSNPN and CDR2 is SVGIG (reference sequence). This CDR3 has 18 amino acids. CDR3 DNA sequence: TGTGCCTGGAGCCCACCCCTCGTCCGGCAGGGGATTAATTCACCCCTCCACTTT. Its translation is CAWSPPLVRQGINSPLHF. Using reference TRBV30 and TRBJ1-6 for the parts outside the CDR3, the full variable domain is SQTIHQWPATLVQPVGSPLSLECTVEGTSNPNLYWYRQAAGRGLQLLFYSVGIGQISSEVPQNLSASRPQDRQFILSSKKLLLSDSGFYLCAWSPPLVRQGINSPLHFGNGTRLTVT.

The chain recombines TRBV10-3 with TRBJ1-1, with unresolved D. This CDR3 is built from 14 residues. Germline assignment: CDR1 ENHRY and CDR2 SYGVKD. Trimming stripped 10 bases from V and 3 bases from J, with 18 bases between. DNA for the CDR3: TGTGCCAGCTTGGGGAGGGCGGTCGACACTGAAGCTTTCTTT. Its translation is CASLGRAVDTEAFF.

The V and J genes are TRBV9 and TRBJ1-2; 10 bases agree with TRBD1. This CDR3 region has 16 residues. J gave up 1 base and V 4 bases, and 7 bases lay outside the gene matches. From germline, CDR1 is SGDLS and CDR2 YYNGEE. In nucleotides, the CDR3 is TGTGCCAGCAGCTTCCCCCGGGACAGGGGTAACTATGGCTACACCTTC. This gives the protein CASSFPRDRGNYGYTF.

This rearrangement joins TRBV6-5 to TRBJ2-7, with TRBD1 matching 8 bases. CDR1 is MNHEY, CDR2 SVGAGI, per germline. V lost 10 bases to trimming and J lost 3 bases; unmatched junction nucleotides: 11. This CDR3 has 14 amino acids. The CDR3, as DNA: TGTGCCACATCCATGGACAGGGAGTACTACGAGCAGTACTTC. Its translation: CATSMDREYYEQYF.

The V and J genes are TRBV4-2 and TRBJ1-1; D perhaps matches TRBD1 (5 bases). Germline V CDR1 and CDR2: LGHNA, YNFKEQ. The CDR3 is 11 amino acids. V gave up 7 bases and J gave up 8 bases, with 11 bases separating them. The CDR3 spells CASTGGSEAFF. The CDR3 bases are TGTGCCAGCACGGGGGGTTCCGAAGCTTTCTTT.

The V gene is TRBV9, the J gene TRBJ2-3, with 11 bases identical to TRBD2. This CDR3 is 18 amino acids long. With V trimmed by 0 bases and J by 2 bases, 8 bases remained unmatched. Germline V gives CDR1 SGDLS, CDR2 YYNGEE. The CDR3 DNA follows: TGTGCCAGCAGCGTAGATCCCGGGACTAGCGGCCCCACAGATACGCAGTATTTT. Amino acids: CASSVDPGTSGPTDTQYF.

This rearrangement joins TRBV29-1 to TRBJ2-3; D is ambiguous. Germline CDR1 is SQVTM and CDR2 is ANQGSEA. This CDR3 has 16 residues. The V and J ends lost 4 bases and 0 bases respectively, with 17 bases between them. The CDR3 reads CSVAVLPFPSTDTQYF. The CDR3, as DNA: TGCAGCGTTGCGGTTCTCCCGTTCCCTAGCACAGATACGCAGTATTTT.